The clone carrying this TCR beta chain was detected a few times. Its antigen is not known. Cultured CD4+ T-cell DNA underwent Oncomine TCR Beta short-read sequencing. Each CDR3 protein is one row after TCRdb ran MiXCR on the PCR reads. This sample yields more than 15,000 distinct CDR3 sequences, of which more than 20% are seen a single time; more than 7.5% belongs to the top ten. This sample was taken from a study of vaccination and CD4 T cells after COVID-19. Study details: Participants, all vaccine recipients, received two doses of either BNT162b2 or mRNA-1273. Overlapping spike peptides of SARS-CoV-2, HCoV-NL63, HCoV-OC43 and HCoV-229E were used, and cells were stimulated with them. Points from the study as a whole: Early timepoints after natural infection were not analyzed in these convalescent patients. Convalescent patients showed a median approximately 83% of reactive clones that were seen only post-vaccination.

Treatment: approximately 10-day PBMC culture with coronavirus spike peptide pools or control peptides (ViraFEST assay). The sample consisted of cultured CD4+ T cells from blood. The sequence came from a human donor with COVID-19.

As DNA, the CDR3 is TGTGCCAGCAGTGGACTAGCGAACAGGTACGAGCAGTACTTC. Its translation is CASSGLANRYEQYF. This sequence joins TRBV12-3 or TRBV12-4 and TRBJ2-7, with 9 nucleotides matching TRBD2. The CDR3 has 14 residues. J lost 4 bases, V lost 5 bases, and 6 bases had no gene match.